This T cell receptor (beta chain) came from a study of PD-1 blockade in classical Hodgkin lymphoma. The CDR3 is 13 residues long. V shed 2 bases and J shed 0 bases, with 6 bases lying between them. CDR1 is GTSNPN, CDR2 SVGIG, per germline (reference sequence). Time point denoted: newly diagnosed, previously untreated cHL patient sample. Thawed PBMCs underwent magnetic negative selection to yield purified CD4+ T cells. Comparison samples consisted of PBMCs from newly diagnosed, untreated classical Hodgkin lymphoma. Assay: immunoSEQ multiplex PCR; the TCRdb copy retains only in-frame clones and omits some. The repertoire holds 20,000 to 25,000 clones, 90% to 95% seen once, with over 0.4% in the top ten.

The chain is built from TRBV30 and TRBJ2-3, with no clear D. The TCR was taken from a human donor with classical Hodgkin lymphoma. The sequencing sample was made of CD4+ T cells from blood. The CDR3 loop reads CAWSYGSTDTQYF. The DNA of the CDR3 is TGTGCCTGGAGTTACGGGAGCACAGATACGCAGTATTTT.